The 17 T cell receptor beta chains below come from one sample, sequenced in a study of blood T cell repertoires in COVID-19. Generated by immunoSEQ multiplex PCR, the TCRdb table keeps only in-frame clones and is missing some. The data show 90,000 to 120,000 clones, about 90% seen once. What was sequenced was peripheral blood. These receptors were obtained from a middle-aged man with active or convalescent COVID-19.

The chain couples TRBV19 to TRBJ2-2, with D maybe TRBD2 (5 bases). V lost 5 bases, J lost 6 bases, and 13 bases lay in between. Germline V CDR1 and CDR2: LNHDA, SQIVND (reference sequence). The CDR3 runs 14 residues. The CDR3 DNA reads as TGTGCCAGTAGTTTTCTGGGGAGATCCGGGGAGCTGTTTTTT. Protein product: CASSFLGRSGELFF. Full variable domain (missing parts from reference TRBV19 and TRBJ2-2): DGGITQSPKYLFRKEGQNVTLSCEQNLNHDAMYWYRQDPGQGLRLIYYSQIVNDFQKGDIAEGYSVSREKKESFPLTVTSAQKNPTAFYLCASSFLGRSGELFFGEGSRLTVL.

The count of this clone is one. The chain uses TRBV29-1 and TRBJ1-6, with 10 bases lining up with TRBD1. Germline V gene sequence: CDR1 SQVTM, CDR2 ANQGSEA. The CDR3 loop spans 11 amino acids. The V segment lost 7 bases and the J segment 10 bases; nucleotides outside the gene matches: 1. The DNA of the CDR3 is TGCAGCGGGGACAGGGGCTCACCCCTCCACTTT. This codes for CSGDRGSPLHF.

The gene calls are TRBV6-5 and TRBJ1-1; D uncertain. CDR1 MNHEY and CDR2 SVGAGI come from the germline V gene. This CDR3 is 14 amino acids long. Trimming took 6 bases from V and 8 from J, leaving 19 bases between them. The CDR3 bases are TGTGCCAGCAGCCTCCAACGAGTCGAGGGCGAAGCTTTCTTT. It codes for CASSLQRVEGEAFF.

With regard to this clone: The identical CDR3 is also encoded by other nucleotide sequences in the sample. The J gene is TRBJ2-2, the V gene TRBV6-5; D perhaps matches TRBD2 (5 bases). V lost 5 bases and J 1 base, leaving 8 bases between the germline ends. The germline CDR1 and CDR2 sequences are MNHEY and SVGAGI. The CDR3 runs 14 residues. CDR3 nucleotides: TGTGCCAGCAGTCGAAGCGGGAACACCGGGGAGCTGTTTTTT. It codes for CASSRSGNTGELFF.

The V call is TRBV27, the J call TRBJ1-4; tentative D call: TRBD1 (5 bases). From germline, CDR1 is MNHEY and CDR2 SMNVEV (reference sequence). The length of the CDR3 is 14 residues. The V gene lost 6 bases and the J gene lost 0 bases, with 8 bases spanning the gap. The CDR3 nucleotides are TGTGCCAGCAGGGCGACAGCAACTAATGAAAAACTGTTTTTT. Its translation is CASRATATNEKLFF. Complete variable domain (other parts from reference TRBV27 and TRBJ1-4): EAQVTQNPRYLITVTGKKLTVTCSQNMNHEYMSWYRQDPGLGLRQIYYSMNVEVTDKGDVPEGYKVSRKEKRNFPLILESPSPNQTSLYFCASRATATNEKLFFGSGTQLSVL.

The chain joins TRBV27 to TRBJ2-4; TRBD2 matches 12 bases. This CDR3 comprises 16 residues. In germline, CDR1 is MNHEY, CDR2 SMNVEV (reference sequence). V gave up 5 bases and J gave up 6 bases; unmatched junction bases: 8. The CDR3 protein is CASSPWTSGITNIQYF. DNA for the CDR3: TGTGCCAGCAGTCCTTGGACTAGCGGGATTACAAACATTCAGTACTTC.

The chain links TRBV21-1 to TRBJ2-1; the table's TRBD2 call for D was not verified on the DNA. TRBV21-1 represents a pseudogene. CDR3 length equals 16 residues. The CDR3 sequence: CASSKAASTLYNEQFF. CDR3 sequence (DNA): TGTGCCAGCAGCAAAGCCGCTTCCACTCTATACAATGAGCAGTTCTTC.

The chain employs TRBV30 and TRBJ2-5; the D gene is possibly TRBD1 (5 bases). This CDR3 spans 12 amino acids. CDR1 GTSNPN and CDR2 SVGIG come from the germline V gene (reference sequence). V was shortened by 4 bases and J by 4 bases, with 10 bases between the two germline ends. CDR3 amino acids: CAWKGPGETQYF. In nucleotides, the CDR3 is TGTGCCTGGAAGGGGCCGGGAGAGACCCAGTACTTC. Together with reference TRBV30 and TRBJ2-5, the CDR3 gives the full variable domain: SQTIHQWPATLVQPVGSPLSLECTVEGTSNPNLYWYRQAAGRGLQLLFYSVGIGQISSEVPQNLSASRPQDRQFILSSKKLLLSDSGFYLCAWKGPGETQYFGPGTRLLVL.

V and J are TRBV6-5 and TRBJ1-5; TRBD1 matches at 8 bases. Germline CDR1 and CDR2: MNHEY and SVGAGI. This CDR3 is 14 amino acids long. Unmatched junction bases numbered 5, after V lost 7 bases and J lost 3 bases. This chain's CDR3 is CASTPDRVNQPQHF. DNA of the CDR3: TGTGCCAGCACCCCGGACAGGGTCAATCAGCCCCAGCATTTT.

This clone was observed a single time. The genes are TRBV5-1 and TRBJ1-6; 9 nucleotides agree with TRBD1. CDR3 length: 13 residues. With V trimmed by 2 bases and J by 9 bases, 0 bases remained unmatched. Germline CDR1 is SGHRS and CDR2 is YFSETQ. DNA for the CDR3: TGCGCCAGCAGCTTACAGGGGGCTTCACCCCTCCACTTT. This encodes CASSLQGASPLHF.

This sequence joins TRBV30 and TRBJ2-7, with 14 bases fitting TRBD2. V lost 2 bases, J lost 5 bases, and 11 bases stayed unmatched. This CDR3 comprises 17 residues. Germline V gene data show CDR1 as GTSNPN and CDR2 as SVGIG (reference sequence). The CDR3 sequence is CAWSPDRLAGGKDEQYF. In nucleotides, the CDR3 is TGTGCCTGGAGTCCCGACCGACTAGCGGGAGGGAAAGACGAGCAGTACTTC.

This clone was seen a few times. The chain couples TRBV11-2 to TRBJ1-4; weak D call: TRBD1 (5 bases). The CDR3 has 14 residues. Looked up from germline, CDR1 is SGHAT and CDR2 is FQNNGV. The V and J ends lost 5 bases and 7 bases respectively, with 14 bases between them. The CDR3 protein is CASSPWGGSEKLFF. The CDR3 DNA follows: TGTGCCAGCAGCCCCTGGGGGGGGAGTGAAAAACTGTTTTTT.

The chain joins TRBV3-1 (or the pseudogene TRBV3-2) to TRBJ2-1; TRBD1 is a possible D gene (5 bases). This CDR3 region has 14 residues. Germline V gene lookup returns CDR1 LGHDT and CDR2 YNNKEL (reference sequence). V lost 7 bases to trimming and J lost 6 bases, with 16 bases between them. The CDR3 sequence: CASTQGSRGNEQFF. In nucleotides, the CDR3 is TGTGCCAGCACCCAGGGAAGTAGGGGCAATGAGCAGTTCTTC.

The J gene is TRBJ2-3, the V gene TRBV24-1; maybe TRBD1 (5 bases). V shed 2 bases and J shed 0 bases, with 11 bases lying between them. Germline V gene data show CDR1 as KGHDR and CDR2 as SFDVKD. This CDR3 has 16 amino acids. The CDR3, as DNA: TGTGCCACCAGTGATTCACAGGCTTCTAGCACAGATACGCAGTATTTT. Its protein is CATSDSQASSTDTQYF.

This clone was observed once. The chain uses TRBV2 and TRBJ2-3, with 7 positions matching TRBD2. The CDR3 runs to 13 residues. Per germline, CDR1 SNHLY and CDR2 FYNNEI. The junction had 7 bases not matched to a gene; V was cut back by 8 bases and J by 5 bases. CDR3 sequence (DNA): TGTGCCAGCGGTTGGACGGGGGGAGATACGCAGTATTTT. Its protein is CASGWTGGDTQYF. The variable domain in full, completed from reference TRBV2 and TRBJ2-3, reads EPEVTQTPSHQVTQMGQEVILRCVPISNHLYFYWYRQILGQKVEFLVSFYNNEISEKSEIFDDQFSVERPDGSNFTLKIRSTKLEDSAMYFCASGWTGGDTQYFGPGTRLTVL.

This clone was detected once. The chain carries TRBV18 and TRBJ1-1; D is ambiguous. CDR1 and CDR2 (germline): KGHSH, LQKENI. The CDR3 loop spans 13 amino acids. Trimming cost V 6 bases and J 1 base, with 9 bases left between them. Here the CDR3 reads CASSLNRNTEAFF. CDR3 sequence (DNA): TGTGCCAGCTCCCTCAACAGGAACACTGAAGCTTTCTTT. Combining the CDR3 with reference TRBV18 and TRBJ1-1 gives the whole variable domain NAGVMQNPRHLVRRRGQEARLRCSPMKGHSHVYWYRQLPEEGLKFMVYLQKENIIDESGMPKERFSAEFPKEGPSILRIQQVVRGDSAAYFCASSLNRNTEAFFGQGTRLTVV.

On this clone: One end of the junction is discordant with germline, which a read error may explain. The J gene is TRBJ2-1, the V gene TRBV7-7; 10 bases line up with TRBD2. CDR3 length: 16 amino acids. In germline, CDR1 is SSHAT, CDR2 FNYEAQ (reference sequence). CDR3 sequence reads: CASSLSPLAGANEQFF. CDR3 bases: TGTGCTAGCAGCTTGAGTCCGCTAGCGGGGGCCAATGAGCAGTTCTTC.